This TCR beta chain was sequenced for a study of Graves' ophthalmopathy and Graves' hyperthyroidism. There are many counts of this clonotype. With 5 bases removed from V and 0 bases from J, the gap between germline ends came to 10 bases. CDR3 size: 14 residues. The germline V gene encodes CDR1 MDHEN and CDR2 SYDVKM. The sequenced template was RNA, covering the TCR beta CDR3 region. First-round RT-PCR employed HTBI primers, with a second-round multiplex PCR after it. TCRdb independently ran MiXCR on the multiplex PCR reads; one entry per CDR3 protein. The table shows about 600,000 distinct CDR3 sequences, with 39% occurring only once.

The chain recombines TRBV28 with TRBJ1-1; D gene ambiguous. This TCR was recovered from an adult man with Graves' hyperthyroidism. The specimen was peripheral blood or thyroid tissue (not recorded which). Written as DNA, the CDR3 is TGTGCCAGCAGTCCCCAGCTCATGAACACTGAAGCTTTCTTT. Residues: CASSPQLMNTEAFF.